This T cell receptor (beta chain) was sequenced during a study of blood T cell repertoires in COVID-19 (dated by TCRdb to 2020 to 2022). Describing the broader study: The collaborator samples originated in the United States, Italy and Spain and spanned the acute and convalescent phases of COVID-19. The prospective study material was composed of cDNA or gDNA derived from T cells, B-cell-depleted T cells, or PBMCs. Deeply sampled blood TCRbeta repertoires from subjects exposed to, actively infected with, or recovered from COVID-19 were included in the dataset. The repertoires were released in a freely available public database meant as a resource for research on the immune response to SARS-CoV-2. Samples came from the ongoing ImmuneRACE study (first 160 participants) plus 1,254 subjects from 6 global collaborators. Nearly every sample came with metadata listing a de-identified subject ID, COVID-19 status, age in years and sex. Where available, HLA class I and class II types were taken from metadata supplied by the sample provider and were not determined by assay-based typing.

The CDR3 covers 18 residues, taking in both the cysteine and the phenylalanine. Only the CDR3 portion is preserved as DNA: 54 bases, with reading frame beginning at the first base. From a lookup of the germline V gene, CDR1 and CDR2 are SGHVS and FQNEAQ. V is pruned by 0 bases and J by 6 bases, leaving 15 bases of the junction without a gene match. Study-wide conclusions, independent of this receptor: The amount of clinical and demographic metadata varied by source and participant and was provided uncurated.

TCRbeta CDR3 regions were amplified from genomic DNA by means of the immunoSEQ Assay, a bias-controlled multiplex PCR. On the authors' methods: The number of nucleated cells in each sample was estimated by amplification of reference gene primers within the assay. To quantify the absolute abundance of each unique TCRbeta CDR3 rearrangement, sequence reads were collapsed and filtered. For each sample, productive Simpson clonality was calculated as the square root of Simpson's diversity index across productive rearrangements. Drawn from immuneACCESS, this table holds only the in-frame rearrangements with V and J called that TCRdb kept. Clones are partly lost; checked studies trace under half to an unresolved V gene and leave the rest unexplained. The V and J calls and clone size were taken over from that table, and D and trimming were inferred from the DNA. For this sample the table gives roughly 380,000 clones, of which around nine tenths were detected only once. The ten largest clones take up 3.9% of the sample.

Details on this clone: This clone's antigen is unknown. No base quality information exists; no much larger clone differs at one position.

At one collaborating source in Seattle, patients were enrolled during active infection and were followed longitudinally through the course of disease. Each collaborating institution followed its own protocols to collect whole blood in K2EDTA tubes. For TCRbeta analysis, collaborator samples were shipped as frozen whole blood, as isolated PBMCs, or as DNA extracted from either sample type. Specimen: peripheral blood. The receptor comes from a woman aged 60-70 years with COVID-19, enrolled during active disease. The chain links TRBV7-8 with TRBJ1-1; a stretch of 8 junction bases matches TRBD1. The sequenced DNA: TGTGCCAGCAGCTTAGCACCACCGGGACAGGTCCGACCTTCTGAAGCTTTCTTT. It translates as CASSLAPPGQVRPSEAFF.